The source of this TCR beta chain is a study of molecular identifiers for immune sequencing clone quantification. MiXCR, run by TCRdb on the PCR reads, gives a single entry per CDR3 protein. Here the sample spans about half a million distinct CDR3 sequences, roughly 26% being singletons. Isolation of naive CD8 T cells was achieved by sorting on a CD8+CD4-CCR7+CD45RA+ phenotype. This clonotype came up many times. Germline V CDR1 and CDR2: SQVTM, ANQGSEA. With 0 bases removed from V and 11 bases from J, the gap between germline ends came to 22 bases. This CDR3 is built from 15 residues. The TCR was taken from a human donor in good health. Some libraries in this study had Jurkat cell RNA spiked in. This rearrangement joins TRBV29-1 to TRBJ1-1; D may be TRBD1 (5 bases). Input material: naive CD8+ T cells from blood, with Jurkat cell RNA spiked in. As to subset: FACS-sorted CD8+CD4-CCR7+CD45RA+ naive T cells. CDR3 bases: TGCAGCGTTGAAGATCTGAAGGGGTTGGCTTGGGGGGCTTTCTTT. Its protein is CSVEDLKGLAWGAFF.